Listed here is a single TCR beta chain. This sample was included in a study of blood T cell repertoires in COVID-19. Per the authors' pipeline: Estimation of nucleated cell counts relied on the amplification of reference gene primers. Profiling relied on immunoSEQ multiplex PCR, and the TCRdb table lists in-frame clones only, not all of them. V, J and clone size are taken as reported in that table, and D and trimming were inferred from the DNA itself. Of about 140,000 clones in the sample, 77% were seen once. The germline V gene encodes CDR1 LNHDA and CDR2 SQIVND (reference sequence). The CDR3 consists of 16 residues. The ends lost 6 bases at V and 4 bases at J; junction bases unmatched: 11.

This sequence joins TRBV19 and TRBJ2-5; 10 positions match TRBD2. The sequence came from a woman aged 45-65 years with active or convalescent COVID-19. The source material was peripheral blood. CDR3 region: CASSLQREGPLETQYF. CDR3 DNA sequence: TGTGCCAGTAGCCTCCAGCGGGAGGGCCCGCTAGAGACCCAGTACTTC.